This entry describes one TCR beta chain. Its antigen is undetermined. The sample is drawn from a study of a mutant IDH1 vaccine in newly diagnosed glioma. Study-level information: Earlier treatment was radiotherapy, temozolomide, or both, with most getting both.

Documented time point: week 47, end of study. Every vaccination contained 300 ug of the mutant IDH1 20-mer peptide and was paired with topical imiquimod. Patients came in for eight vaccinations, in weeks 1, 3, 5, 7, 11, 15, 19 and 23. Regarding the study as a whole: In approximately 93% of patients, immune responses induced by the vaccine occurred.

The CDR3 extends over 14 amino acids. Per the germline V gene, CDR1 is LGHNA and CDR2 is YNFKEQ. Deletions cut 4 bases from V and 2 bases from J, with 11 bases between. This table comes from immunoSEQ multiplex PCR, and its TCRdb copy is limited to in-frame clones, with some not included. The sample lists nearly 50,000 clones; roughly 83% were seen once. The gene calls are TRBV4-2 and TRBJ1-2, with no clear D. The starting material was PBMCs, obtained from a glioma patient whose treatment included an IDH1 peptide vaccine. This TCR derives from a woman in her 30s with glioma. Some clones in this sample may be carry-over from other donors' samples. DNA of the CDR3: TGTGCCAGCAGCCCCGGAAGAGGAAACTATGGCTACACCTTC. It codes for CASSPGRGNYGYTF.